This T cell receptor beta chain derives from a study of cytomegalovirus exposure and HLA in healthy donors. With respect to this clone: Its antigen is undetermined.

Amplification used 60 Vbeta primers and 13 Jbeta primers. TCRdb keeps only in-frame clones here, not all; method: immunoSEQ multiplex PCR. The sample has approximately 160,000 clones, approximately 70% seen once. Study outcomes and limitations: In a later analysis, a missense DCLRE1C variant was linked to TCR beta V- and J-gene trimming.

Germline V CDR1 and CDR2: PRHDT, FYEKMQ (reference sequence). This CDR3 spans 15 amino acids. The V gene end was trimmed by 0 bases and the J gene end by 5 bases; junction bases not matched to a gene: 4. This TCR came from a man aged 18 to 30 in good health and CMV-seropositive. Material for sequencing was PBMCs. The V call is TRBV13, the J call TRBJ2-1; 7 bases align to TRBD1. CDR3 region: CASSLGTGFHNEQFF. The CDR3 DNA reads TGTGCCAGCAGCTTAGGGACAGGGTTCCACAATGAGCAGTTCTTC.